This T cell receptor beta chain was found in a study of CD8 T cells in Susac syndrome. Study context: When blood was collected, patients with Susac syndrome were therapy-naive, were taking corticosteroids, or were receiving intravenous immunoglobulin alone.

RNA totalling roughly 0.5 to 1 ug underwent reverse transcription with random hexamers. MiXCR, run by TCRdb on the immunoSEQ multiplex PCR reads, gives a single entry per CDR3 protein. The data contain some 96,000 distinct CDR3 sequences, over 90% of them seen just once; the ten biggest clones take up about 0.3%. CDR3 length equals 12 residues. Germline lookup yields CDR1 SNHLY and CDR2 FYNNEI. V was clipped by 9 bases and J by 3 bases, with 12 bases between them. This TCR derives from a human donor with Susac syndrome. Source material: CD4+ T cells from PBMCs. V gene TRBV2 combines with J gene TRBJ2-7, with D maybe TRBD2 (6 bases). CDR3 sequence: CASRDFNYEQYF. CDR3 bases: TGTGCCAGTCGGGACTTTAACTACGAGCAGTACTTC. The full variable domain, its missing parts supplied by reference TRBV2 and TRBJ2-7, is EPEVTQTPSHQVTQMGQEVILRCVPISNHLYFYWYRQILGQKVEFLVSFYNNEISEKSEIFDDQFSVERPDGSNFTLKIRSTKLEDSAMYFCASRDFNYEQYFGPGTRLTVT.